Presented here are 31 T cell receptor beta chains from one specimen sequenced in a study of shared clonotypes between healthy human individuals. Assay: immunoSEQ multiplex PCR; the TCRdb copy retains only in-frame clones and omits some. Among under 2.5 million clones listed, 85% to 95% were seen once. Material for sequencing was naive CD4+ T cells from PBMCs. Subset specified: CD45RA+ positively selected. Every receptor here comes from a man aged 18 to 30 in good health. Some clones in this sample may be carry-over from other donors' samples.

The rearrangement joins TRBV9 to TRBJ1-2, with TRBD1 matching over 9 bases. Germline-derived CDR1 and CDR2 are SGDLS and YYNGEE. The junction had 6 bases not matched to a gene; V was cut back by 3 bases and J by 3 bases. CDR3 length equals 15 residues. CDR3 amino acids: CASSARGQGHYGYTF. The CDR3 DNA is TGTGCCAGCAGCGCGAGGGGACAGGGCCACTATGGCTACACCTTC.

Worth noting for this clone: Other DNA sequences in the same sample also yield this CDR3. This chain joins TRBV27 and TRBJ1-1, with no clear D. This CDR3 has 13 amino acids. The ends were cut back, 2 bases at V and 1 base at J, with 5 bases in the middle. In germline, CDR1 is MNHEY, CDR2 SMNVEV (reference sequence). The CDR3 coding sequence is TGTGCCAGCAGTTTAAGAGAGAACACTGAAGCTTTCTTT. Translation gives CASSLRENTEAFF.

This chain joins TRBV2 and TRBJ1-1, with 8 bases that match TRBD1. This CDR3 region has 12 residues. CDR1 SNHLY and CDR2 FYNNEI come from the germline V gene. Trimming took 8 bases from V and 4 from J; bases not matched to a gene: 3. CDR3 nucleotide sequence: TGTGCCAGCCGTGGACAGGGCACTGAAGCTTTCTTT. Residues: CASRGQGTEAFF.

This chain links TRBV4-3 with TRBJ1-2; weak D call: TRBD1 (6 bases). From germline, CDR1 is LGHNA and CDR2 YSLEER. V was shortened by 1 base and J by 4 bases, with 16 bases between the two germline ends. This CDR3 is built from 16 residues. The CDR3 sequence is CASSQVAGALSYGYTF. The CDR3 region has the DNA TGCGCCAGCAGCCAAGTGGCAGGGGCCTTGTCCTATGGCTACACCTTC.

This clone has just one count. The CDR3 here is CASSFLLANTDTQYF. CDR3 DNA: TGCGCCAGCAGCTTTCTCCTAGCGAACACAGATACGCAGTATTTT. The chain has TRBV5-1 and TRBJ2-3, with D perhaps TRBD2 (6 bases). Germline V gives CDR1 SGHRS, CDR2 YFSETQ. V was cut by 2 bases and J by 2 bases, with 12 bases left in between. The CDR3 totals 15 residues.

The CDR3 sequence is CASSVATGILGNTIYF. DNA for the CDR3: TGTGCCAGCAGCGTAGCTACAGGGATCTTAGGAAACACCATATATTTT. The J gene is TRBJ1-3, the V gene TRBV9; maybe TRBD1 (6 bases). The CDR3 has 16 residues. Germline values: CDR1 SGDLS, CDR2 YYNGEE. The ends were cut back, 0 bases at V and 4 bases at J, with 14 bases in the middle.

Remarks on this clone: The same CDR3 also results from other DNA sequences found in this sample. The CDR3 is CASSSAVEQYF. In nucleotides, the CDR3 is TGTGCCAGCAGTTCTGCCGTGGAGCAGTACTTC. This sequence joins TRBV7-9 and TRBJ2-7; D is undetermined. Trimming shortened V by 6 bases and J by 7 bases, and 10 bases separated the two germline ends. Germline values: CDR1 SEHNR, CDR2 FQNEAQ (reference sequence). This CDR3 comprises 11 residues.

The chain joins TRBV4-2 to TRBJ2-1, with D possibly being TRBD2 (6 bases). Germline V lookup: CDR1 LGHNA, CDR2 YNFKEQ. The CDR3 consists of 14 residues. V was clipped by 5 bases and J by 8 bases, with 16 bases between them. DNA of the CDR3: TGTGCCAGCAGCTTGTACACGGGGGTGGATGAGCAGTTCTTC. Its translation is CASSLYTGVDEQFF.

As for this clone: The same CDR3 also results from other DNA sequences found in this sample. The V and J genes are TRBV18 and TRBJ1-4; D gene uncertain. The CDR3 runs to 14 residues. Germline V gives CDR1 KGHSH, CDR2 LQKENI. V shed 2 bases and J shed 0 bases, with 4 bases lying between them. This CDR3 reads CASSPAATNEKLFF. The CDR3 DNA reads TGTGCCAGCTCACCAGCCGCAACTAATGAAAAACTGTTTTTT.

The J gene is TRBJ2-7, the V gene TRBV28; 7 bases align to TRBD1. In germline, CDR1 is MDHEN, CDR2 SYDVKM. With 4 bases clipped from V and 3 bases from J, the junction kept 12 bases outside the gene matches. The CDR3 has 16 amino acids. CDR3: CASSSIDRVAFYEQYF. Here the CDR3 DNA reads TGTGCCAGCAGTTCTATCGACAGGGTAGCCTTCTACGAGCAGTACTTC.

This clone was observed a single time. CDR3 in DNA: TGTGCTAGTGGTTTGGCAGGGTCCACAGTCGGGGAGCTGTTTTTT. This gives the protein CASGLAGSTVGELFF. V usage is TRBV12-5 and J usage is TRBJ2-2; the D gene is possibly TRBD1 (5 bases). Per the germline V gene, CDR1 is LGHNT and CDR2 is FRNRAP. V dropped 1 base and J dropped 7 bases, with 13 bases sitting between them. The CDR3 is 15 amino acids.

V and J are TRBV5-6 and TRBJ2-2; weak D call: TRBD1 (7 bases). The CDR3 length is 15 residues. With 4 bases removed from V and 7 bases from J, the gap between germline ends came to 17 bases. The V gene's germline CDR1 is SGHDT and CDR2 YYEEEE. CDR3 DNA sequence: TGTGCCAGCAGCCCTCTGGAGGGGGCGGGCGGGGAGCTGTTTTTT. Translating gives CASSPLEGAGGELFF.

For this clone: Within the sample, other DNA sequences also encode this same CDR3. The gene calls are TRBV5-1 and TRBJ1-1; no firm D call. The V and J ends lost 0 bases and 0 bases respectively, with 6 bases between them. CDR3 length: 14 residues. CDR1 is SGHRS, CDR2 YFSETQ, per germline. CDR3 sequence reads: CASSLDGLNTEAFF. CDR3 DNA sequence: TGCGCCAGCAGCTTGGACGGGTTGAACACTGAAGCTTTCTTT.

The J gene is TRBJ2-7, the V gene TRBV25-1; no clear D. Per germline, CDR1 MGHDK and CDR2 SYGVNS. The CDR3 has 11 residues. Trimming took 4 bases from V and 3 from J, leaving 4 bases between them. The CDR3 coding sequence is TGTGCCAGCAGTGCGATCTACGAGCAGTACTTC. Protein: CASSAIYEQYF.

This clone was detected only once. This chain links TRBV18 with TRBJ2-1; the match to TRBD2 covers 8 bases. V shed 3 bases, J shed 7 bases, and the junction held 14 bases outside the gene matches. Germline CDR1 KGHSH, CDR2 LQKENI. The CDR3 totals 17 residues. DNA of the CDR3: TGTGCCAGCTCACCCCGATTGACTAGCGAGGGAGGAAATGAGCAGTTCTTC. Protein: CASSPRLTSEGGNEQFF.

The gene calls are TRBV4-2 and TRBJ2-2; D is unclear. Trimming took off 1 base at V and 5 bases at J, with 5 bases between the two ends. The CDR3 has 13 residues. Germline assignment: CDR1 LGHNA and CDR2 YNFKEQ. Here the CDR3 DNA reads TGTGCCAGCAGCCAAGCCTTGACCGGGGAGCTGTTTTTT. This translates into CASSQALTGELFF.

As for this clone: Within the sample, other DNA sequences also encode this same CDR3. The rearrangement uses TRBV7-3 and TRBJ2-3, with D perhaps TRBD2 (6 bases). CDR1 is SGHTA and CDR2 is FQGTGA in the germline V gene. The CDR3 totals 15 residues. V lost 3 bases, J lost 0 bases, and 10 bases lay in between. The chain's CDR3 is CASSLAGTSTDTQYF. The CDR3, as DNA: TGTGCCAGCAGCTTGGCGGGGACTAGCACAGATACGCAGTATTTT. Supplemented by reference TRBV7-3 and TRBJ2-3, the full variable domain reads GAGVSQTPSNKVTEKGKYVELRCDPISGHTALYWYRQSLGQGPEFLIYFQGTGAADDSGLPNDRFFAVRPEGSVSTLKIQRTERGDSAVYLCASSLAGTSTDTQYFGPGTRLTVL.

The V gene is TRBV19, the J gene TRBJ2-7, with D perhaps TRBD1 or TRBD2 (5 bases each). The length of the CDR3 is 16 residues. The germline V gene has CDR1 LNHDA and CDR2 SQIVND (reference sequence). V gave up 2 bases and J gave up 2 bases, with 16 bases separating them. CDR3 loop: CASSILGVTETYEQYF. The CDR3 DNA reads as TGTGCCAGTAGTATATTGGGGGTCACAGAGACCTACGAGCAGTACTTC.

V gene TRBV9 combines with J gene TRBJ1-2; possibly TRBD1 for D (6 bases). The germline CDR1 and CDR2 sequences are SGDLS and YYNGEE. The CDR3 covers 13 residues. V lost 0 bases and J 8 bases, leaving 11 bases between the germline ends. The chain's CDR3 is CASSVEGQRGYTF. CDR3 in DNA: TGTGCCAGCAGCGTAGAGGGACAAAGAGGCTACACCTTC.

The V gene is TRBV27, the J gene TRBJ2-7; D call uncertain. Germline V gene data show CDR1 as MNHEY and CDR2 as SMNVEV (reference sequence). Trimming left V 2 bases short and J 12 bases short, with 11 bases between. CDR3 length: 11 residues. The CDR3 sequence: CASSLGTARYF. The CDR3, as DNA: TGTGCCAGCAGTTTAGGAACGGCGCGGTACTTC.

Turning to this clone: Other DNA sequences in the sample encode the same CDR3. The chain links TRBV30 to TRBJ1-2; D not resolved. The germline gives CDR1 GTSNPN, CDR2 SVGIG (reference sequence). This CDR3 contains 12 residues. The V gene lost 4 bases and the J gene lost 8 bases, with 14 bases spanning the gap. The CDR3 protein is CAWTRGNGGYTF. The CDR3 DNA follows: TGTGCCTGGACGCGAGGGAATGGCGGCTACACCTTC.

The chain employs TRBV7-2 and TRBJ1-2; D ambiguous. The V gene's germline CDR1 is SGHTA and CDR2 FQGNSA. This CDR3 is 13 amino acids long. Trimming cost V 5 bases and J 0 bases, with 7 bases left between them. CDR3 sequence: CASSGSTNYGYTF. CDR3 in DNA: TGTGCCAGCAGCGGCTCAACTAACTATGGCTACACCTTC.

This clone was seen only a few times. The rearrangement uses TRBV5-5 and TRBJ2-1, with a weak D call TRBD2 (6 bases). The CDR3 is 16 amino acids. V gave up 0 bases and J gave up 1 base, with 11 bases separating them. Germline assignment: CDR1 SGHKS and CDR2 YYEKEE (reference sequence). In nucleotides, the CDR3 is TGTGCCAGCAGCTTGGATCGCGGGGCGTCCTACAATGAGCAGTTCTTC. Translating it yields CASSLDRGASYNEQFF.

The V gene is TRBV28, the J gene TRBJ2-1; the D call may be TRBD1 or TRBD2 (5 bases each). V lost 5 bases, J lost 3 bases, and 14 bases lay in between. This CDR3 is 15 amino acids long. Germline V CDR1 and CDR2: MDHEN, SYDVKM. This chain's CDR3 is CASSGAGGNYNEQFF. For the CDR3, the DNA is TGTGCCAGCAGTGGGGCTGGGGGAAACTACAATGAGCAGTTCTTC.

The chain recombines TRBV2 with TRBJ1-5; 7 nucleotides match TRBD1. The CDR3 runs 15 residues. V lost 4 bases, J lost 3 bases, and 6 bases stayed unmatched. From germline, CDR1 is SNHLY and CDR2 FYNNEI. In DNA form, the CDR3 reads TGTGCCAGCAGTGGGAGACAGGGCGACAATCAGCCCCAGCATTTT. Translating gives CASSGRQGDNQPQHF.

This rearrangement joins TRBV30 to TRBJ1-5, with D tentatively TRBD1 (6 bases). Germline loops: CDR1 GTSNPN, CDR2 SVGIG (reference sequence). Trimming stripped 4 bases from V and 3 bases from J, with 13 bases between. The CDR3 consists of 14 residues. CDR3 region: CAWNGGQINQPQHF. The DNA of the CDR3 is TGTGCCTGGAACGGGGGGCAGATCAATCAGCCCCAGCATTTT.

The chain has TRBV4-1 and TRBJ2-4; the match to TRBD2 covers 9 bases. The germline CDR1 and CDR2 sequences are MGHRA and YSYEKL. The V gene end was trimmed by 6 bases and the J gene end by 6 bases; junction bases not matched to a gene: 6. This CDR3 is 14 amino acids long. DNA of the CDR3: TGCGCCAGCAGTGGTGCGGGAGGGGTAAACATTCAGTACTTC. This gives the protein CASSGAGGVNIQYF.

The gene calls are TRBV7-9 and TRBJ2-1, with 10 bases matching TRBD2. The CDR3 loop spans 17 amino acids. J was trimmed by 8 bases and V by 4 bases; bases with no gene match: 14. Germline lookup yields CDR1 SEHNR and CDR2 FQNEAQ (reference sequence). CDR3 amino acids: CASSSLAGGFVSDEQFF. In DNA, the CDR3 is TGTGCCAGCAGCTCGTTAGCGGGAGGTTTCGTAAGCGATGAGCAGTTCTTC. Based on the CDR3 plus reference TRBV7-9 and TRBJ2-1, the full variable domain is DTGVSQNPRHKITKRGQNVTFRCDPISEHNRLYWYRQTLGQGPEFLTYFQNEAQLEKSRLLSDRFSAERPKGSFSTLEIQRTEQGDSAMYLCASSSLAGGFVSDEQFFGPGTRLTVL.

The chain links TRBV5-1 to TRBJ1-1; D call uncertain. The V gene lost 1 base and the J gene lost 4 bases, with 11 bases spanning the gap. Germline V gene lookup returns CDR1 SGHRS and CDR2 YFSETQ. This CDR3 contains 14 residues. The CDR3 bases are TGCGCCAGCAGCTTGTTAACGGGTGCCACTGAAGCTTTCTTT. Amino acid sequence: CASSLLTGATEAFF.

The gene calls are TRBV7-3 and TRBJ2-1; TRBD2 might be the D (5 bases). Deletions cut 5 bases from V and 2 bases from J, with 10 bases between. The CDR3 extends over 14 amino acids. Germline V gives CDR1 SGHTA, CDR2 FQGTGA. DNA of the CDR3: TGTGCCAGCAGCCGGGGAGATGCCTACAATGAGCAGTTCTTC. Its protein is CASSRGDAYNEQFF.

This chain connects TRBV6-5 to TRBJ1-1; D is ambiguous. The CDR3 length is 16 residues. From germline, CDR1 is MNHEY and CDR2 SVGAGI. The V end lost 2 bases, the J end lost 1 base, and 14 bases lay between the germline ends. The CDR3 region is CASSYGRWPTNTEAFF. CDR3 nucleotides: TGTGCCAGCAGTTACGGGCGTTGGCCTACGAACACTGAAGCTTTCTTT.